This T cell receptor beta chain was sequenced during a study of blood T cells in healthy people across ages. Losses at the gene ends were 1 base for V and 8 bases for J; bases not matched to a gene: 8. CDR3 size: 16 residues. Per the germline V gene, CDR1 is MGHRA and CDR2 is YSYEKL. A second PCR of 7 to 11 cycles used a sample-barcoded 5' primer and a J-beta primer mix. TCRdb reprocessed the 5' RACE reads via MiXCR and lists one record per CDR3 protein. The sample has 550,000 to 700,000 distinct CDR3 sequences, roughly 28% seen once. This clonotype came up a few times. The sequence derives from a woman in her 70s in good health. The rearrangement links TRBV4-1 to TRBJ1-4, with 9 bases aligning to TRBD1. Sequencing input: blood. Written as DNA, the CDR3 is TGCGCCAGCAGCCAAGTACAGGGGGCACTTGGAGAAAAACTGTTTTTT. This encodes CASSQVQGALGEKLFF.